The 11 T cell receptor beta chains below come from one sample, sequenced in a study of tumour-infiltrating T cells in Burkitt lymphoma. TCRdb keeps only in-frame clones here, not all; method: immunoSEQ multiplex PCR. Seen here are fewer than 20,000 clones, approximately 80% observed once, and the top ten hold under 2.5%. The specimen sequenced was tumor tissue. These receptors were collected from a human donor with diffuse large B-cell lymphoma.

This chain joins TRBV9 and TRBJ2-1, with 9 bases lining up with TRBD2. This CDR3 comprises 14 residues. Germline V gene data show CDR1 as SGDLS and CDR2 as YYNGEE. Germline trimming cut 3 bases from V and 3 bases from J; bases unmatched to any gene: 1. CDR3 loop: CASSASGNYNEQFF. For the CDR3, the DNA is TGTGCCAGCAGCGCTAGCGGGAACTACAATGAGCAGTTCTTC.

This chain connects TRBV5-6 to TRBJ1-4; no definite D call. With 0 bases removed from V and 6 bases from J, the gap between germline ends came to 15 bases. Germline values: CDR1 SGHDT, CDR2 YYEEEE. The CDR3 length is 16 residues. The CDR3 spells CASSLVQWARDEKLFF. The CDR3 bases are TGTGCCAGCAGCTTGGTTCAGTGGGCGAGGGATGAAAAACTGTTTTTT.

The chain recombines TRBV7-2 with TRBJ2-7, with D tentatively TRBD2 (6 bases). The CDR3 has 14 residues. CDR1 is SGHTA and CDR2 is FQGNSA in the germline V gene. V lost 3 bases and J 7 bases, leaving 16 bases between the germline ends. CDR3 sequence: CASSFGTSLGEQYF. The CDR3 nucleotides read TGTGCCAGCAGCTTTGGAACTAGCCTTGGGGAGCAGTACTTC.

The chain carries TRBV6-1 and TRBJ1-3; 10 nucleotides agree with TRBD1. Germline V gene sequence: CDR1 MNHNS, CDR2 SASEGT. This CDR3 has 14 amino acids. J lost 4 bases, V lost 10 bases, and 7 bases had no gene match. The CDR3 coding sequence is TGTGCCACCGGGGGACAGGGGTCGGGAAACACCATATATTTT. Translation gives CATGGQGSGNTIYF.

The V gene is TRBV18, the J gene TRBJ2-7; D is perhaps TRBD1 (6 bases). CDR3 length equals 14 residues. V gave up 1 base and J gave up 0 bases, with 7 bases separating them. Germline values: CDR1 KGHSH, CDR2 LQKENI. CDR3 residues: CASSPRDNSYEQYF. CDR3 nucleotide sequence: TGTGCCAGCTCACCACGGGACAACTCCTACGAGCAGTACTTC.

The chain links TRBV6-1 to TRBJ1-5, with a weak D call TRBD1 (6 bases). The germline gives CDR1 MNHNS, CDR2 SASEGT. Trimming removed 8 bases at V and 10 bases at J, with 15 bases between. CDR3 length: 12 amino acids. The CDR3: CASGGGGSPQHF. As DNA, the CDR3 is TGTGCCAGCGGCGGAGGGGGATCTCCCCAGCATTTT.

The rearrangement uses TRBV18 and TRBJ1-1; D not certain. CDR3 size: 15 residues. Trimming left V 1 base short and J 0 bases short, with 9 bases between. Per the germline V gene, CDR1 is KGHSH and CDR2 is LQKENI. The DNA of the CDR3 is TGTGCCAGCTCACCACTAGAACAGATGAACACTGAAGCTTTCTTT. This sequence encodes CASSPLEQMNTEAFF.

The J gene is TRBJ2-5, the V gene TRBV6-6, with D maybe TRBD1 (6 bases). The tail of the sequence fits TRBJ2-7 better, so the J call may be wrong. The CDR3 length is 16 residues. CDR1 and CDR2 from the germline V gene are MNHNY and SVGAGI (reference sequence). As DNA, the CDR3 is TGTGCCAGCTCTACAGGGCTGGGAAGGAGCTCCTACGAGCAGTACTTC. It encodes CASSTGLGRSSYEQYF.

J is TRBJ1-1 and V is TRBV11-2, with D hard to call. Germline V gene lookup returns CDR1 SGHAT and CDR2 FQNNGV. The V gene lost 8 bases and the J gene lost 3 bases, with 16 bases spanning the gap. The CDR3 consists of 14 residues. CDR3 DNA sequence: TGTGCCAGCCCCGGGGTCAAAGTGGACACTGAAGCTTTCTTT. This codes for CASPGVKVDTEAFF.

By share of the sample, this clone is medium-sized. The V and J genes are TRBV27 and TRBJ2-7, with 9 positions matching TRBD2. V was pared by 4 bases and J by 2 bases, with 6 bases of the junction left unmatched. Germline CDR1 MNHEY, CDR2 SMNVEV (reference sequence). The CDR3 consists of 15 residues. The CDR3 here is CASSYSGSPTYEQYF. The CDR3 bases are TGTGCCAGCAGTTATAGCGGGAGTCCAACCTACGAGCAGTACTTC.

This clone showed up just a few times. The genes are TRBV5-4 and TRBJ2-5; D perhaps matches TRBD1 (5 bases). Trimming removed 1 base at V and 4 bases at J, with 11 bases between. Germline assignment: CDR1 SGHNT and CDR2 YYREEE (reference sequence). The length of the CDR3 is 14 residues. The DNA for the CDR3 is TGTGCCAGCAGCTTGAAGCAGGGTAGAGAGACCCAGTACTTC. It yields the protein CASSLKQGRETQYF.